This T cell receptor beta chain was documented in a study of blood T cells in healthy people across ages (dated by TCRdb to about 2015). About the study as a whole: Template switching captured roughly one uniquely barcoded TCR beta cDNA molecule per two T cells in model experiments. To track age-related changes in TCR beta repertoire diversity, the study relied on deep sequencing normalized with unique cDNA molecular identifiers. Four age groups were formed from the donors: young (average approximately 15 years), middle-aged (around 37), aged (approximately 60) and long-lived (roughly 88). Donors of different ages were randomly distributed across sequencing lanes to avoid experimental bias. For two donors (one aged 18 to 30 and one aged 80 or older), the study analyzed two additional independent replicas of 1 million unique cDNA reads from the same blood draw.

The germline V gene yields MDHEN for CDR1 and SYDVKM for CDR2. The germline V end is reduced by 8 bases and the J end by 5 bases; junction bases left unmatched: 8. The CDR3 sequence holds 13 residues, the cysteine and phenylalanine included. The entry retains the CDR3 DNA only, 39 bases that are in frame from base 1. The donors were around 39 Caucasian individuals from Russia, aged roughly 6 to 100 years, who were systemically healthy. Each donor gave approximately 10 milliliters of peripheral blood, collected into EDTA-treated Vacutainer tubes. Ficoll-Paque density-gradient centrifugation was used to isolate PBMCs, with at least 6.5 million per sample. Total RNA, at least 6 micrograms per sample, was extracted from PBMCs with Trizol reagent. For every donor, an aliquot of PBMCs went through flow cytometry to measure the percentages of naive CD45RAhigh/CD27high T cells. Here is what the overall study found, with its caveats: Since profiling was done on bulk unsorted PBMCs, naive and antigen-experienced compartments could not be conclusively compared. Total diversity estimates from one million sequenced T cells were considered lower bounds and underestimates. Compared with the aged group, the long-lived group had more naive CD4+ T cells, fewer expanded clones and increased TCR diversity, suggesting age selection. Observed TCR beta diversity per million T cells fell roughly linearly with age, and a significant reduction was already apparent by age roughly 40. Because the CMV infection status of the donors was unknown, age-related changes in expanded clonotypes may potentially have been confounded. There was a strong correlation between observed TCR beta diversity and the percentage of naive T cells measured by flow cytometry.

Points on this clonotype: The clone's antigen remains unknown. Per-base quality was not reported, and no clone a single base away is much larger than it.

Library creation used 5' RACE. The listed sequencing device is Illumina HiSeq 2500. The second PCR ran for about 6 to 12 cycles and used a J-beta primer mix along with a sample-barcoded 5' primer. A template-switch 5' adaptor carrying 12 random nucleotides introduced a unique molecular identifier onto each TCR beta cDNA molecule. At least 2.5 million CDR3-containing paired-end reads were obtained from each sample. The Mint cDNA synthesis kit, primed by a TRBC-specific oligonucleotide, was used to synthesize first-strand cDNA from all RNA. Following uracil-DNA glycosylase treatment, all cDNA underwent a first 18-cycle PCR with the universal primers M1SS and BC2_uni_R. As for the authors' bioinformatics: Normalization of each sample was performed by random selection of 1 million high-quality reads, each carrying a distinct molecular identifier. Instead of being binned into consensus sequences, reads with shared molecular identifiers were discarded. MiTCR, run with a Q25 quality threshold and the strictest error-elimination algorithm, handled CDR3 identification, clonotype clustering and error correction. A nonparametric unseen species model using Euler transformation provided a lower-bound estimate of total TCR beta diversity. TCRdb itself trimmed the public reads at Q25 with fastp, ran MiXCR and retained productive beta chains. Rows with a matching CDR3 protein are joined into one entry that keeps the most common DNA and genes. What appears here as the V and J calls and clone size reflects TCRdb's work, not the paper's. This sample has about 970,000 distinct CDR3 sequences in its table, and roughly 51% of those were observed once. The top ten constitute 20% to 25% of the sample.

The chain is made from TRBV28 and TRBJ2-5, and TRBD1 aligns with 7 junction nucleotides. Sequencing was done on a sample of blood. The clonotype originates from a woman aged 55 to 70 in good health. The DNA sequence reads TGTGCCAGCGGACAGGCTGTAGTTGAGACCCAGTACTTC. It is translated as CASGQAVVETQYF.